This TCR beta chain came from a study of response to subunit inactivated influenza vaccine. Germline V gene lookup returns CDR1 ENHRY and CDR2 SYGVKD. The V gene lost 3 bases and the J gene lost 1 base, with 9 bases spanning the gap. This CDR3 comprises 14 residues. A note on this clonotype: Its antigen is unidentified.

TCRdb independently ran MiXCR on the RT-PCR reads; one entry per CDR3 protein. This sample yields about 520,000 distinct CDR3 sequences, of which around 25% are seen a single time; 1.5% to 2% belongs to the top ten. Study-wide points: A suggestion made by the authors is that each seasonal influenza vaccination recruits few new T cells.

The sequenced sample was CD4+ T cells sorted from PBMCs, obtained 5 days after vaccination. This TCR was recovered from a man aged 50 to 59 who received an inactivated influenza vaccine. The genes are TRBV10-3 and TRBJ2-5; D unclear. CDR3 DNA: TGTGCCATCAGTGATACACAGATCCAAGAGACCCAGTACTTC. Translation: CAISDTQIQETQYF.